These 16 T cell receptor beta chains were all obtained from the same sample, sequenced in a study of T cell responses to AZD1222 COVID-19 vaccine. The assay was immunoSEQ multiplex PCR, and TCRdb's table has in-frame clones only and misses some. The profile covers about 110,000 clones, with about nine tenths appearing a single time and more than 1.5% taken by the ten largest. The specimen comprised peripheral blood, sampled on day 0 of AZD1222 vaccination. The receptors were sampled from an adult in good health.

J is TRBJ1-5 and V is TRBV6-4, with 7 bases matching TRBD1. The V gene's germline CDR1 is MRHNA and CDR2 SNTAGT. The CDR3 sequence is 14 residues long. The junction had 6 bases not matched to a gene; V was cut back by 4 bases and J by 6 bases. The CDR3 sequence: CASSGGGAGQPQHF. CDR3 bases: TGTGCCAGCAGTGGAGGGGGCGCGGGTCAGCCCCAGCATTTT.

A few counts support this clone. CDR3 bases: TGTGCCAGCAGCTCTGGTGGGCAGGGCCAGGGGGAGCAGTACTTC. Its translation is CASSSGGQGQGEQYF. V is TRBV11-3 and J is TRBJ2-7, with D perhaps matching TRBD1 (6 bases). The CDR3 consists of 15 residues. Deletions cut 4 bases from V and 7 bases from J, with 20 bases between. From germline, CDR1 is SGHNT and CDR2 YENEEA. Full variable domain (rest looked up from reference TRBV11-3 and TRBJ2-7): EAGVVQSPRYKIIEKKQPVAFWCNPISGHNTLYWYLQNLGQGPELLIRYENEEAVDDSQLPKDRFSAERLKGVDSTLKIQPAELGDSAVYLCASSSGGQGQGEQYFGPGTRLTVT.

The chain combines TRBV19 with TRBJ2-1; D is possibly TRBD1 (6 bases). The germline V gene encodes CDR1 LNHDA and CDR2 SQIVND (reference sequence). V lost 5 bases, J lost 6 bases, and 14 bases lay in between. CDR3 length: 14 residues. Here the CDR3 DNA reads TGTGCCAGTAGTCTGAAGGGGGAAGTCAATGAGCAGTTCTTC. It is translated as CASSLKGEVNEQFF.

CDR3: CASSHQGQGLNTEAFF. The CDR3 DNA is TGTGCCAGCAGCCACCAGGGACAGGGGCTGAACACTGAAGCTTTCTTT. The chain employs TRBV3-1 (or the pseudogene TRBV3-2) and TRBJ1-1, with 10 bases fitting TRBD1. The germline V gene has CDR1 LGHDT and CDR2 YNNKEL (reference sequence). The trim removed 3 bases at V and 0 bases at J, leaving 4 bases unmatched. The CDR3 has 16 residues.

By share of the sample, this clone is medium-sized. The genes are TRBV7-9 and TRBJ2-5; a weak D match, TRBD1 (5 bases). Germline V lookup: CDR1 SEHNR, CDR2 FQNEAQ (reference sequence). The CDR3 consists of 15 residues. V was trimmed by 3 bases and J by 2 bases, leaving 13 bases between them. CDR3 loop: CASSFPDSNQETQYF. CDR3 DNA sequence: TGTGCCAGCAGCTTTCCAGACAGTAATCAAGAGACCCAGTACTTC.

This sequence joins TRBV3-1 (or the pseudogene TRBV3-2) and TRBJ2-7, with 9 bases identical to TRBD1. The CDR3 runs to 15 residues. Trimming cost V 3 bases and J 3 bases; bases outside gene matches: 6. CDR1 and CDR2 (germline): LGHDT, YNNKEL (reference sequence). CDR3: CASSHPGTGYYEQYF. The CDR3 DNA follows: TGTGCCAGCAGCCATCCCGGGACAGGGTACTACGAGCAGTACTTC.

This clone has a single count. The chain carries TRBV3-1 (or the pseudogene TRBV3-2) and TRBJ2-1, with D possibly TRBD2 on 6 matching bases. V shed 3 bases and J shed 9 bases, with 15 bases lying between them. The CDR3 is made up of 14 amino acids. Germline V gene data show CDR1 as LGHDT and CDR2 as YNNKEL (reference sequence). CDR3 coding DNA: TGTGCCAGCAGCCACACCACTAGCAAGAGTGAGCAGTTCTTC. It encodes CASSHTTSKSEQFF.

This clone came up a few times. The rearrangement uses TRBV5-5 and TRBJ2-7; D may be TRBD2 (6 bases). Trimming stripped 6 bases from V and 5 bases from J, with 15 bases between. The CDR3 contains 13 residues. Germline V gives CDR1 SGHKS, CDR2 YYEKEE (reference sequence). The CDR3 nucleotides are TGTGCCAGCAACGTCCTTACGGGGGACGAGCAGTACTTC. Residues: CASNVLTGDEQYF.

V gene TRBV6-5 combines with J gene TRBJ1-6; 10 nucleotides match TRBD1. The germline gives CDR1 MNHEY, CDR2 SVGAGI. The CDR3 is 15 residues long. V gave up 6 bases and J gave up 9 bases; unmatched junction bases: 8. The CDR3 here is CASRTQTGGVSPLHF. The CDR3 region has the DNA TGTGCCAGCAGAACCCAGACAGGGGGCGTTTCACCCCTCCACTTT.

This clone came up once. V gene TRBV5-1 combines with J gene TRBJ1-1; the D gene is possibly TRBD1 (5 bases). The germline V and J ends were trimmed by 10 bases and 1 base, with 17 bases remaining between them. Per germline, CDR1 SGHRS and CDR2 YFSETQ. This CDR3 has 14 residues. CDR3 sequence reads: CALSGIAPNTEAFF. The CDR3 DNA reads TGCGCCCTGTCAGGGATTGCGCCGAACACTGAAGCTTTCTTT.

This clone was observed a handful of times. The chain carries TRBV30 and TRBJ1-2, with 7 bases lining up with TRBD1. Germline values: CDR1 GTSNPN, CDR2 SVGIG (reference sequence). The J segment lost 3 bases and the V segment lost 2 bases, leaving 12 bases of the junction unmatched. The CDR3 is 16 amino acids. The CDR3 loop is CAWSTAGGAAHYGYTF. Here the CDR3 DNA reads TGTGCCTGGAGTACCGCAGGGGGGGCAGCCCACTATGGCTACACCTTC.

This chain joins TRBV6-2 or TRBV6-3 and TRBJ1-4; D possibly corresponds to TRBD1 (5 bases). The CDR3 contains 14 residues. Trimming shortened V by 5 bases and J by 5 bases, and 12 bases separated the two germline ends. The germline V gene encodes CDR1 MNHEY and CDR2 SVGEGT. The CDR3 DNA follows: TGTGCCAGCAGTAAGACAGAGACAAATGAAAAACTGTTTTTT. It codes for CASSKTETNEKLFF.

The gene calls are TRBV7-2 and TRBJ2-1, with 11 bases aligning to TRBD2. This CDR3 is built from 16 residues. The germline gives CDR1 SGHTA, CDR2 FQGNSA. The junction had 7 bases not matched to a gene; V was cut back by 5 bases and J by 4 bases. This CDR3 reads CASSGRTSGPYNEQFF. As DNA, the CDR3 is TGTGCCAGCAGCGGCAGGACTAGCGGGCCGTACAATGAGCAGTTCTTC.

The rearrangement joins TRBV2 to TRBJ1-3, with 9 bases aligning to TRBD1. V lost 6 bases to trimming and J lost 8 bases; unmatched junction nucleotides: 2. The CDR3 consists of 12 residues. The germline V gene encodes CDR1 SNHLY and CDR2 FYNNEI. The DNA of the CDR3 is TGTGCCAGCAGACAGGGGGCTGACACCATATATTTT. Protein sequence: CASRQGADTIYF.

Of note for this clone: Other DNA sequences in the same sample also yield this CDR3. The chain recombines TRBV7-2 with TRBJ1-5, with D possibly matching TRBD1 (6 bases). Germline values: CDR1 SGHTA, CDR2 FQGNSA. Between the trimmed V and J ends, which lost 6 bases and 2 bases, there was a span of 14 bases. The CDR3 spans 15 residues. The CDR3 is CASSSGVFGNQPQHF. For the CDR3, the DNA is TGTGCCAGCAGTTCAGGGGTTTTTGGCAATCAGCCCCAGCATTTT.

The chain has TRBV11-1 and TRBJ2-7; 7 bases line up with TRBD2. The CDR3 extends over 12 amino acids. The J segment lost 2 bases and the V segment lost 6 bases, leaving 1 base of the junction unmatched. Germline values: CDR1 SGHAT, CDR2 FQDESV (reference sequence). The chain's CDR3 is CASSREAYEQYF. The DNA of the CDR3 is TGTGCCAGCAGTCGGGAGGCCTACGAGCAGTACTTC.